The 32 T cell receptor beta chains below come from one sample, sequenced in a study of CXCR3-negative and CXCR3-positive naive CD8 T cells. The libraries of TRB cDNA were prepared using 5' RACE with UMI labels. TCRdb reprocessed the 5' RACE reads, keeping one entry per CDR3 protein, no DNA. This table lists tens of thousands of distinct CDR3 sequences. Sequencing used naive CXCR3- CD8+ T cells from blood. Subset specified: CD45RO-CCR7+CD27+CD95- naive CD8+ T cells lacking CXCR3 (TNR3-). All receptors come from a human donor in good health. Some clones in this sample may be carry-over from other donors' samples.

The chain has TRBV27 and TRBJ2-1; without DNA, the TCRdb call of TRBD1 cannot be checked. This CDR3 region has 18 residues. Germline CDR1 MNHEY, CDR2 SMNVEV (reference sequence). The CDR3 spells CASSFTQAGTGTPNEQFF.

The rearrangement links TRBV4-3 to TRBJ2-7. Germline CDR1 LGHNA, CDR2 YSLEER. This CDR3 is built from 14 residues. This chain's CDR3 is CASSQEGFSYEQYF.

V gene TRBV5-6 combines with J gene TRBJ1-1; TCRdb outputs TRBD1, but without DNA this stays unchecked. The germline V gene encodes CDR1 SGHDT and CDR2 YYEEEE. CDR3 length: 14 residues. The chain's CDR3 is CASSLQGAGTEAFF.

V usage is TRBV7-6 and J usage is TRBJ1-1; there is no DNA to check the TCRdb D call of TRBD1. In germline, CDR1 is SGHVS, CDR2 FNYEAQ. The CDR3 is 16 residues long. CDR3 protein: CASSSASGQGYTEAFF.

The rearrangement joins TRBV13 to TRBJ1-1; TCRdb returns TRBD1, unconfirmable since there is no DNA. This CDR3 is built from 15 residues. CDR1 PRHDT and CDR2 FYEKMQ come from the germline V gene (reference sequence). CDR3 amino acids: CASSLPWGGDTEAFF. Looking up the rest from reference TRBV13 and TRBJ1-1 gives the full variable domain: AAGVIQSPRHLIKEKRETATLKCYPIPRHDTVYWYQQGPGQDPQFLISFYEKMQSDKGSIPDRFSAQQFSDYHSELNMSSLELGDSALYFCASSLPWGGDTEAFFGQGTRLTVV.

The chain combines TRBV11-3 with TRBJ2-2; no DNA is available, so the TRBD1 call from TCRdb remains unchecked. The CDR3 is 16 residues long. Germline V gene lookup returns CDR1 SGHNT and CDR2 YENEEA. CDR3 sequence: CASSPDGGGYSGELFF.

This chain connects TRBV28 to TRBJ2-5; TCRdb designates TRBD2, a call that cannot be tested without DNA. The V gene's germline CDR1 is MDHEN and CDR2 SYDVKM. The CDR3 sequence is 14 residues long. The CDR3 here is CASSITSGQETQYF. Looking up the rest from reference TRBV28 and TRBJ2-5 gives the full variable domain: DVKVTQSSRYLVKRTGEKVFLECVQDMDHENMFWYRQDPGLGLRLIYFSYDVKMKEKGDIPEGYSVSREKKERFSLILESASTNQTSMYLCASSITSGQETQYFGPGTRLLVL.

V usage is TRBV4-1 and J usage is TRBJ1-5; TCRdb picks TRBD1, but there is no DNA to check that call. There are 16 residues in the CDR3. CDR1 and CDR2 (germline): MGHRA, YSYEKL. The CDR3 sequence is CASSQFGTGDYQPQHF.

This clonotype is deemed medium-sized by its frequency. The CDR3 reads CAWSAGQGPSPLHF. The chain joins TRBV30 to TRBJ1-6; as DNA is missing, the TRBD1 call by TCRdb cannot be tested. The CDR3 covers 14 residues. CDR1 is GTSNPN and CDR2 is SVGIG in the germline V gene (reference sequence).

This chain connects TRBV28 to TRBJ2-6; TCRdb reports TRBD1, a call that lacks DNA to check it against. The germline V gene encodes CDR1 MDHEN and CDR2 SYDVKM. The CDR3 totals 18 residues. The chain's CDR3 is CASSLMVGVRSGANVLTF.

The CDR3 sequence is CASSLDLGYTEAFF. The chain carries TRBV5-1 and TRBJ1-1. The CDR3 is made up of 14 amino acids. Germline CDR1 SGHRS, CDR2 YFSETQ.

The chain is built from TRBV12-3 or TRBV12-4 and TRBJ2-3; TCRdb lists TRBD1, though no DNA is available to test this call. The CDR3 extends over 11 amino acids. The chain's CDR3 is CASSPLDTQYF.

CDR3 sequence: CSLGQGYNQPQHF. V and J are TRBV20-1 and TRBJ1-5; TCRdb's D call of TRBD1 is untestable without DNA. Germline CDR1 DFQATT, CDR2 SNEGSKA (reference sequence). This CDR3 has 13 amino acids.

The chain uses TRBV11-2 and TRBJ2-3; TCRdb's D call of TRBD2 is untestable without DNA. The germline V gene encodes CDR1 SGHAT and CDR2 FQNNGV. This CDR3 comprises 19 residues. The CDR3 region is CASSFTPPGLAGDTDTQYF.

CDR3 loop: CSVARETGELFF. The rearrangement uses TRBV29-1 and TRBJ2-2. Germline V gene data show CDR1 as SQVTM and CDR2 as ANQGSEA. This CDR3 comprises 12 residues.

The V gene is TRBV20-1, the J gene TRBJ2-7; TCRdb selects TRBD1, and the lack of DNA leaves this call unchecked. The CDR3 covers 15 residues. Germline CDR1 is DFQATT and CDR2 is SNEGSKA (reference sequence). The CDR3 sequence: CSANEGRGFYYEQYF.

This chain links TRBV7-8 with TRBJ1-4; TCRdb gives TRBD1 as the D gene, but with no DNA this cannot be confirmed. CDR3 length equals 12 residues. Looked up from germline, CDR1 is SGHVS and CDR2 is FQNEAQ. The CDR3 here is CASSPGRCGLFF.

The V and J genes are TRBV19 and TRBJ2-4; TCRdb proposes TRBD1, but this gene call is untestable without DNA. Germline CDR1 LNHDA, CDR2 SQIVND (reference sequence). This CDR3 has 17 residues. The chain's CDR3 is CASSIALQGLAKNIQYF.

The chain is built from TRBV7-2 and TRBJ2-1. Germline V gene data show CDR1 as SGHTA and CDR2 as FQGNSA. The CDR3 contains 13 residues. The CDR3 is CASSYSSYNEQFF.

The chain uses TRBV9 and TRBJ2-3; TCRdb gives TRBD1 as the D gene, but with no DNA this cannot be confirmed. The germline V gene encodes CDR1 SGDLS and CDR2 YYNGEE. The CDR3 sequence is 14 residues long. This chain's CDR3 is CASSSGLDTDTQYF.

The CDR3 loop reads CASSLAPSYNEQFF. V gene TRBV7-8 combines with J gene TRBJ2-1. CDR3 length: 14 residues. The germline CDR1 and CDR2 sequences are SGHVS and FQNEAQ.

J is TRBJ2-5 and V is TRBV9; the D call of TRBD2 rests on TCRdb alone, since no DNA is present to check it. The CDR3 is 18 residues long. CDR1 and CDR2 from the germline V gene are SGDLS and YYNGEE. CDR3 sequence reads: CASSETTGTSGKGETQYF.

The chain recombines TRBV7-8 with TRBJ2-3; TCRdb picks TRBD1, but there is no DNA to check that call. The CDR3 extends over 13 amino acids. Germline values: CDR1 SGHVS, CDR2 FQNEAQ. The CDR3 loop reads CASSLDPADTQYF.

The chain links TRBV2 to TRBJ2-3. The length of the CDR3 is 11 residues. Germline V gives CDR1 SNHLY, CDR2 FYNNEI. The CDR3 loop is CASMYGDTQYF.

The chain uses TRBV5-1 and TRBJ2-7; TCRdb outputs TRBD1, but without DNA this stays unchecked. Germline V gives CDR1 SGHRS, CDR2 YFSETQ. This CDR3 spans 15 amino acids. The CDR3 protein is CASSPIGINMDEQYF.

The chain employs TRBV15 and TRBJ1-5; the D call of TRBD1 rests on TCRdb alone, since no DNA is present to check it. The germline gives CDR1 LNHNV, CDR2 YYDKDF (reference sequence). This CDR3 spans 15 amino acids. CDR3: CATIRGAASNQPQHF.

This chain links TRBV7-2 with TRBJ1-1; lacking DNA, the TRBD1 call made by TCRdb goes unchecked. Per germline, CDR1 SGHTA and CDR2 FQGNSA. This CDR3 region has 19 residues. The CDR3 reads CASSFPYGTGWGTNTEAFF.

The chain joins TRBV12-3 or TRBV12-4 to TRBJ2-6. The CDR3 runs to 15 residues. The chain's CDR3 is CASSHTTLGANVLTF.

The rearrangement uses TRBV9 and TRBJ1-6; TCRdb outputs TRBD1, but without DNA this stays unchecked. This CDR3 region has 16 residues. In germline, CDR1 is SGDLS, CDR2 YYNGEE. The CDR3 sequence: CASSVYWDRSGSPLHF.

The genes are TRBV7-9 and TRBJ1-1; with no DNA, the TCRdb D assignment of TRBD1 cannot be verified. The CDR3 is made up of 16 amino acids. The V gene's germline CDR1 is SEHNR and CDR2 FQNEAQ (reference sequence). The CDR3 spells CASSLAPGRTNTEAFF.

The J gene is TRBJ2-3, the V gene TRBV15. The germline gives CDR1 LNHNV, CDR2 YYDKDF (reference sequence). This CDR3 has 13 residues. The CDR3 is CATRGTAQDTQYF.

CDR3 residues: CASSAWTGSFQNGYTF. This chain connects TRBV25-1 to TRBJ1-2; the TCRdb call, TRBD1, lacks DNA for checking. The CDR3 extends over 16 amino acids. Germline-derived CDR1 and CDR2 are MGHDK and SYGVNS.